This T cell receptor beta chain came from a study of T cells after somatic rescue of genetic block. Trimming took off 2 bases at V and 5 bases at J, with 9 bases between the two ends. This CDR3 contains 13 residues. CDR1 and CDR2 from the germline V gene are KGHSH and LQKENI. TCRdb keeps only in-frame clones here, not all; method: immunoSEQ multiplex PCR. The sample yields about 68,000 clones, around 90% seen once. Concerning this clone itself: Other DNA variants within this sample encode the same CDR3.

The material sequenced was peripheral blood mononuclear cells (PBMCs). This TCR came from a man between 40 and 49 years old. The chain employs TRBV18 and TRBJ1-1; D is uncertain. The CDR3 region has the DNA TGTGCCAGCTCACCAAGGAGGGATACTGAAGCTTTCTTT. Protein product: CASSPRRDTEAFF.